One sample yielded the 27 T cell receptor beta chains listed below, sequenced in a study of T-cell reconstitution after alpha-beta-depleted transplantation in children. The authors prepared the TCRbeta library with unique molecular identifiers. MiXCR, run by TCRdb on the PCR reads, gives a single entry per CDR3 protein. This repertoire shows more than 550,000 distinct CDR3 sequences, 8% to 11% found once; its top ten account for about 4.3%. Sequenced material: PBMCs from the stem cell graft donor, taken from the stem cell graft. These receptors were taken from a human donor who donated a stem cell graft to a child with acute myeloid leukemia.

Only a few counts were recorded for this clonotype. The chain carries TRBV5-1 and TRBJ2-2, with TRBD2 as a possible D gene (5 bases). The CDR3 length is 16 residues. CDR1 and CDR2 (germline): SGHRS, YFSETQ. Trimming took 4 bases from V and 3 from J, leaving 16 bases between them. The CDR3 protein is CASSLSDFGYTGELFF. In nucleotides, the CDR3 is TGCGCCAGCAGCCTTTCGGACTTCGGATACACCGGGGAGCTGTTTTTT.

There are many counts of this clonotype. The gene calls are TRBV29-1 and TRBJ2-3; D is ambiguous. The CDR3 covers 12 residues. Germline V gene sequence: CDR1 SQVTM, CDR2 ANQGSEA. V dropped 5 bases and J dropped 6 bases, with 12 bases sitting between them. The CDR3 sequence: CSVRVAKDTQYF. The CDR3 DNA is TGCAGCGTTCGAGTAGCTAAGGATACGCAGTATTTT.

This chain uses TRBV7-3 with TRBJ2-1, with 7 bases that match TRBD2. J gave up 1 base and V 1 base, and 7 bases lay outside the gene matches. Germline CDR1 reads SGHTA; CDR2 reads FQGTGA. This CDR3 spans 17 amino acids. The CDR3 region is CASSLRGLSGSYNEQFF. As DNA, the CDR3 is TGTGCCAGCAGCTTAAGAGGGCTTAGCGGGTCCTACAATGAGCAGTTCTTC.

Concerning this clonotype: With a much larger clone just one base away, this may be a read error. The chain couples TRBV6-5 to TRBJ1-6; possible D gene TRBD1, 5 bases. V was clipped by 0 bases and J by 17 bases, with 11 bases between them. Germline CDR1 reads MNHEY; CDR2 reads SVGAGI. The CDR3 totals 12 residues. The CDR3 bases are TGTGCCAGCAGTTACTCGGGGCAGCCCTTCCACTTT. Protein sequence: CASSYSGQPFHF.

This clonotype was seen a handful of times. The chain couples TRBV7-2 to TRBJ2-5; 12 bases match TRBD2. V trimming: 4 bases; J trimming: 1 base; junction bases outside the gene matches: 4. The CDR3 length is 16 residues. CDR1 SGHTA and CDR2 FQGNSA come from the germline V gene. The CDR3 coding sequence is TGTGCCAGCAGCTCGGGACTAGCGGGCCTCCAAGAGACCCAGTACTTC. This sequence encodes CASSSGLAGLQETQYF.

As for this clonotype: One end of the junction varies from germline; a read error may be responsible. The chain uses TRBV7-7 and TRBJ2-2, with TRBD2 identical over 10 bases. Germline lookup yields CDR1 SSHAT and CDR2 FNYEAQ (reference sequence). CDR3 length: 17 amino acids. CDR3 region: CASSLAASGSLSGELFF. CDR3 bases: TGTGCTAGCAGCTTAGCGGCTAGCGGGAGTTTGTCCGGGGAGCTGTTTTTT.

The chain combines TRBV29-1 with TRBJ2-7; the match to TRBD1 covers 7 bases. The CDR3 sequence is 13 residues long. Trimming cost V 6 bases and J 0 bases; bases outside gene matches: 5. The V gene's germline CDR1 is SQVTM and CDR2 ANQGSEA. For the CDR3, the DNA is TGCAGCGTGGGGACAGCTAACTCCTACGAGCAGTACTTC. Protein product: CSVGTANSYEQYF.

This clonotype has just a few counts. The V and J genes are TRBV5-6 and TRBJ2-3, with 9 bases identical to TRBD2. CDR1 is SGHDT and CDR2 is YYEEEE in the germline V gene. With V trimmed by 2 bases and J by 5 bases, 18 bases remained unmatched. There are 19 residues in the CDR3. This CDR3 is CASSFRRGGPRVAGDTQYF. DNA of the CDR3: TGTGCCAGCAGCTTCCGGCGGGGGGGACCTCGGGTAGCGGGAGATACGCAGTATTTT.

The chain links TRBV14 to TRBJ1-1, with D maybe TRBD1 (6 bases). Germline CDR1 SGHDN, CDR2 FVKESK. V was shortened by 6 bases and J by 1 base, with 15 bases between the two germline ends. The CDR3 runs to 15 residues. The CDR3 sequence is CASSPAGTPNTEAFF. In DNA form, the CDR3 reads TGTGCCAGCAGTCCTGCCGGGACACCGAACACTGAAGCTTTCTTT.

This clonotype was counted at least ten times. The gene calls are TRBV28 and TRBJ2-3, with 12 bases matching TRBD2. V gave up 6 bases and J gave up 6 bases; unmatched junction bases: 7. CDR1 is MDHEN, CDR2 SYDVKM, per germline. This CDR3 region has 15 residues. The CDR3 bases are TGTGCCAGCAGACGTACTAGCGGGAGGATGGATACGCAGTATTTT. Its protein is CASRRTSGRMDTQYF. The full variable domain, in which reference TRBV28 and TRBJ2-3 provide the parts outside the CDR3, is DVKVTQSSRYLVKRTGEKVFLECVQDMDHENMFWYRQDPGLGLRLIYFSYDVKMKEKGDIPEGYSVSREKKERFSLILESASTNQTSMYLCASRRTSGRMDTQYFGPGTRLTVL.

This clonotype has at least ten counts. V and J are TRBV11-3 and TRBJ1-1, with D maybe TRBD1 (5 bases). This CDR3 is 14 amino acids long. The V gene's germline CDR1 is SGHNT and CDR2 YENEEA. The V end was cut by 0 bases, the J end by 1 base, with 6 bases between. The CDR3 spells CASSLEGENTEAFF. The CDR3 region has the DNA TGTGCCAGCAGCTTAGAGGGGGAGAACACTGAAGCTTTCTTT.

This clonotype was seen many times. CDR3 coding DNA: TGCAGTGCTAGAGATCTAGCGGCTAGCGGGAGGGGGCATGAGCAGTTCTTC. It encodes CSARDLAASGRGHEQFF. The gene calls are TRBV20-1 and TRBJ2-1, with TRBD2 matching 12 bases. The germline V gene has CDR1 DFQATT and CDR2 SNEGSKA (reference sequence). Losses at the gene ends were 0 bases for V and 8 bases for J; bases not matched to a gene: 11. The CDR3 has 17 amino acids.

The chain recombines TRBV6-1 with TRBJ2-1; the match to TRBD1 covers 8 bases. Per the germline V gene, CDR1 is MNHNS and CDR2 is SASEGT. J was trimmed by 5 bases and V by 7 bases; bases with no gene match: 13. The CDR3 length is 16 residues. This CDR3 is CASTRVGGQGNNEQFF. For the CDR3, the DNA is TGTGCCAGCACGCGGGTTGGAGGACAGGGAAACAATGAGCAGTTCTTC.

This sequence joins TRBV12-3 or TRBV12-4 and TRBJ1-1; TRBD1 aligns across 8 bases. Trimming removed 3 bases from V and 6 bases from J; junction bases left unmatched: 9. The CDR3 consists of 15 residues. The CDR3 DNA sequence: TGTGCCAGCAGTTTTACAGGGGGGCGGCCCGCTGAAGCTTTCTTT. Translated: CASSFTGGRPAEAFF.

This clonotype was counted at least ten times. The V call is TRBV6-6, the J call TRBJ2-1, with no clear D. CDR1 and CDR2 from the germline V gene are MNHNY and SVGAGI (reference sequence). This CDR3 has 12 amino acids. V was pared by 2 bases and J by 6 bases, with 5 bases between. Here the CDR3 DNA reads TGTGCCAGCAGTTACCTGTCCAATGAGCAGTTCTTC. Amino acids: CASSYLSNEQFF.

Here the CDR3 reads CASSSTGEYEQYF. CDR3 DNA sequence: TGTGCCAGCAGTTCTACGGGGGAATACGAGCAGTACTTC. The genes are TRBV6-5 and TRBJ2-7, with a possible D match to TRBD2 (6 bases). V lost 4 bases to trimming and J lost 4 bases, with 11 bases between them. Germline V gene data show CDR1 as MNHEY and CDR2 as SVGAGI. The CDR3 has 13 residues.

The rearrangement uses TRBV27 and TRBJ1-1; tentative D call: TRBD1 (6 bases). CDR1 and CDR2 from the germline V gene are MNHEY and SMNVEV (reference sequence). V was trimmed by 5 bases and J by 3 bases, leaving 13 bases between them. The length of the CDR3 is 14 residues. The CDR3 loop reads CASSPHTGYTEAFF. The CDR3, as DNA: TGTGCCAGCAGTCCCCACACAGGGTACACTGAAGCTTTCTTT.

This clonotype was picked up many times. The chain couples TRBV29-1 to TRBJ1-4, with D tentatively TRBD1 (5 bases). Germline loops: CDR1 SQVTM, CDR2 ANQGSEA. The CDR3 spans 13 residues. V was pared by 3 bases and J by 5 bases, with 10 bases between. CDR3 nucleotides: TGCAGCGTTGAGAGGCCAGGGAATGAAAAACTGTTTTTT. It translates to CSVERPGNEKLFF. The full variable domain, with the rest looked up from reference TRBV29-1 and TRBJ1-4, is SAVISQKPSRDICQRGTSLTIQCQVDSQVTMMFWYRQQPGQSLTLIATANQGSEATYESGFVIDKFPISRPNLTFSTLTVSNMSPEDSSIYLCSVERPGNEKLFFGSGTQLSVL.

The chain carries TRBV29-1 and TRBJ2-3; 11 nucleotides match TRBD2. From germline, CDR1 is SQVTM and CDR2 ANQGSEA. V lost 1 base and J lost 6; bases outside the gene matches: 18. The length of the CDR3 is 19 residues. The CDR3 protein is CSVEGPRSSGRAPMDTQYF. DNA of the CDR3: TGCAGCGTTGAAGGGCCCCGGAGTAGCGGGAGGGCCCCGATGGATACGCAGTATTTT.

CDR3 sequence reads: CASSATDTYNEQFF. The CDR3 DNA sequence: TGTGCCAGCTCAGCAACGGACACGTACAATGAGCAGTTCTTC. V and J are TRBV18 and TRBJ2-1, with TRBD1 as a possible D gene (5 bases). Germline CDR1 is KGHSH and CDR2 is LQKENI. V dropped 5 bases and J dropped 4 bases, with 12 bases sitting between them. The CDR3 length is 14 residues. Drawing the rest from reference TRBV18 and TRBJ2-1, the complete variable domain is NAGVMQNPRHLVRRRGQEARLRCSPMKGHSHVYWYRQLPEEGLKFMVYLQKENIIDESGMPKERFSAEFPKEGPSILRIQQVVRGDSAAYFCASSATDTYNEQFFGPGTRLTVL.

This clonotype has a count of ten or more. The chain uses TRBV20-1 and TRBJ2-1, with D unresolved. The CDR3 sequence is 13 residues long. Trimming removed 0 bases at V and 5 bases at J, with 8 bases between. In germline, CDR1 is DFQATT, CDR2 SNEGSKA (reference sequence). The CDR3 coding sequence is TGCAGTGCTAGAGAATGGGCACACAATGAGCAGTTCTTC. Encoded protein: CSAREWAHNEQFF.

Concerning this clonotype: This clone may be a read error of a much larger clone one base away. The chain uses TRBV29-1 and TRBJ2-7; TRBD1 might be the D (6 bases). Germline V lookup: CDR1 SQVTM, CDR2 ANQGSEA. The V and J ends lost 4 bases and 3 bases respectively, with 13 bases between them. There are 13 residues in the CDR3. In DNA, the CDR3 is TGCAGCGTTGGCAGGACAGACTTCTACGAGCAGTACTTC. The encoded protein is CSVGRTDFYEQYF.

This clonotype was seen at least ten times. The chain has TRBV6-2 or TRBV6-3 and TRBJ2-2; D remains ambiguous. The CDR3 spans 13 residues. The ends were cut back, 6 bases at V and 5 bases at J, with 10 bases in the middle. Germline assignment: CDR1 MNHEY and CDR2 SVGEGT. The CDR3 region has the DNA TGTGCCAGCAGCTCGCCCGGGACCGGGGAGCTGTTTTTT. It codes for CASSSPGTGELFF.

This clonotype was detected ten times or more. The rearrangement uses TRBV29-1 and TRBJ2-1, with TRBD2 as a possible D gene (5 bases). Germline-derived CDR1 and CDR2 are SQVTM and ANQGSEA. With 4 bases removed from V and 8 bases from J, the gap between germline ends came to 18 bases. The CDR3 is made up of 14 amino acids. CDR3 in amino acids: CSVVITGRGYEQFF. As DNA, the CDR3 is TGCAGCGTTGTCATAACGGGCCGGGGATATGAGCAGTTCTTC.

At least ten counts were recorded for this clonotype. The gene calls are TRBV9 and TRBJ2-5, with a possible D match to TRBD2 (5 bases). The CDR3 consists of 15 residues. CDR1 is SGDLS, CDR2 YYNGEE, per germline. V lost 5 bases and J 3 bases, leaving 17 bases between the germline ends. This chain's CDR3 is CASSPTTRREETQYF. The CDR3 DNA follows: TGTGCCAGCAGTCCTACAACTAGGCGTGAAGAGACCCAGTACTTC.

The chain links TRBV14 to TRBJ2-1, with unresolved D. The ends were cut back, 1 base at V and 8 bases at J, with 3 bases in the middle. The CDR3 spans 11 residues. Germline lookup yields CDR1 SGHDN and CDR2 FVKESK. In DNA form, the CDR3 reads TGTGCCAGCAGCCAAGGGGATGAGCAGTTCTTC. This translates into CASSQGDEQFF.

This clonotype was counted between two and nine times. The J gene is TRBJ2-2, the V gene TRBV9; 9 bases line up with TRBD2. This CDR3 is built from 15 residues. Losses at the gene ends were 4 bases for V and 7 bases for J; bases not matched to a gene: 8. Germline V gene data show CDR1 as SGDLS and CDR2 as YYNGEE. DNA of the CDR3: TGTGCCAGCAGCCCACCGGGACTAGCCGTCGGGGAGCTGTTTTTT. Translation: CASSPPGLAVGELFF.